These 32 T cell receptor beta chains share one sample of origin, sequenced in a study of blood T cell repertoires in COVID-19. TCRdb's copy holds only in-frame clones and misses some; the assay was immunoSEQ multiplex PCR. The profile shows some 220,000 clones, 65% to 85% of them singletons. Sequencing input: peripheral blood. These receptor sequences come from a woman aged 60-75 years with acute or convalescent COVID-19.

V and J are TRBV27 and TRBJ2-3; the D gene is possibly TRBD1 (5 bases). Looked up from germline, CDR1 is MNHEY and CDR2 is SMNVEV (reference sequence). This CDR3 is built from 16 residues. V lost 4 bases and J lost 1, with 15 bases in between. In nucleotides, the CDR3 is TGTGCCAGCAGTTCTCAGGGATTTACGGGCACAGATACGCAGTATTTT. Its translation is CASSSQGFTGTDTQYF.

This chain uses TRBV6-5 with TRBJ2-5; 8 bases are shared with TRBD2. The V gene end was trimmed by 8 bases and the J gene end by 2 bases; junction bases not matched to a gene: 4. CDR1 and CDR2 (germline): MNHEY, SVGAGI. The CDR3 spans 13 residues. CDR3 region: CASLRGVQETQYF. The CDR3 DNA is TGTGCCAGCTTGCGGGGGGTACAAGAGACCCAGTACTTC.

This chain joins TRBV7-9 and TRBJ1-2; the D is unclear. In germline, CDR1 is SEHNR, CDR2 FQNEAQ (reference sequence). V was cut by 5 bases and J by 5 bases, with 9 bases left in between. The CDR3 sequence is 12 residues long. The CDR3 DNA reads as TGTGCCAGCAGCCGGACGGGGTATGGCTACACCTTC. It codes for CASSRTGYGYTF. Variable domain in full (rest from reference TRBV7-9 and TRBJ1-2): DTGVSQNPRHKITKRGQNVTFRCDPISEHNRLYWYRQTLGQGPEFLTYFQNEAQLEKSRLLSDRFSAERPKGSFSTLEIQRTEQGDSAMYLCASSRTGYGYTFGSGTRLTVV.

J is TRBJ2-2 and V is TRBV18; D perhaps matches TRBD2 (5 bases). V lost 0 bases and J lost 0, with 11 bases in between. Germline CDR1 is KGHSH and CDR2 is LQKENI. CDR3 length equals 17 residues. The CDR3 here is CASSPPLGSSNTGELFF. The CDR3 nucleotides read TGTGCCAGCTCACCACCTTTGGGGAGTTCGAACACCGGGGAGCTGTTTTTT.

CDR3 region: CASSLGGGESGYTF. CDR3 in DNA: TGTGCCAGCAGCCTAGGGGGCGGAGAATCCGGCTACACCTTC. J is TRBJ1-2 and V is TRBV7-9, with 7 bases matching TRBD1. The length of the CDR3 is 14 residues. J was trimmed by 8 bases and V by 5 bases; bases with no gene match: 11. CDR1 and CDR2 (germline): SEHNR, FQNEAQ (reference sequence).

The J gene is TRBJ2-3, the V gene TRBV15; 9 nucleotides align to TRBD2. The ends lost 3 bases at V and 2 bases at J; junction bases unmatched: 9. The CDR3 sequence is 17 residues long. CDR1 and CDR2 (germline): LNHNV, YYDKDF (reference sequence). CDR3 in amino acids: CATSSDLSGGLTDTQYF. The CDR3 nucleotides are TGTGCCACCAGCAGCGATCTTAGCGGGGGTCTCACAGATACGCAGTATTTT.

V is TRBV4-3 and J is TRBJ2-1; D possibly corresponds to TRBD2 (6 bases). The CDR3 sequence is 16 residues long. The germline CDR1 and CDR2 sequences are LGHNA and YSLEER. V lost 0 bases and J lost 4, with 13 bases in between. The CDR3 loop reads CASSQDGGLHYNEQFF. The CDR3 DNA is TGCGCCAGCAGCCAAGATGGAGGACTACATTACAATGAGCAGTTCTTC.

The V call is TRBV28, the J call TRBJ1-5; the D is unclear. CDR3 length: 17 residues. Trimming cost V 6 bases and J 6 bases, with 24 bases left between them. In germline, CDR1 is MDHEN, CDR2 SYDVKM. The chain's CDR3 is CASRTIEGLVISQPQHF. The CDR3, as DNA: TGTGCCAGCAGGACCATCGAAGGACTGGTTATATCTCAGCCCCAGCATTTT.

The CDR3 DNA is TGTGCCAGCAGTGCCGGGACAGGGTGGGACAATGAGCAGTTCTTC. This gives the protein CASSAGTGWDNEQFF. V usage is TRBV25-1 and J usage is TRBJ2-1; 9 positions agree with TRBD1. Germline-derived CDR1 and CDR2 are MGHDK and SYGVNS. CDR3 length: 15 amino acids. With V trimmed by 4 bases and J by 5 bases, 6 bases remained unmatched. Complete variable domain (other parts from reference TRBV25-1 and TRBJ2-1): EADIYQTPRYLVIGTGKKITLECSQTMGHDKMYWYQQDPGMELHLIHYSYGVNSTEKGDLSSESTVSRIRTEHFPLTLESARPSHTSQYLCASSAGTGWDNEQFFGPGTRLTVL.

The CDR3 DNA reads as TGTGCCAGCCGATTGGGGGGCACTGAAGCTTTCTTT. It yields the protein CASRLGGTEAFF. The chain joins TRBV28 to TRBJ1-1, with a weak D call TRBD1 (5 bases). V dropped 8 bases and J dropped 4 bases, with 11 bases sitting between them. Germline CDR1 and CDR2: MDHEN and SYDVKM. CDR3 length equals 12 residues.

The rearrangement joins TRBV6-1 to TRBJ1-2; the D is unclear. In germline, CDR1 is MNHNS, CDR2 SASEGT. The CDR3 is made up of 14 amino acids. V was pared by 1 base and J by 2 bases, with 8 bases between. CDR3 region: CASSEGPVNYGYTF. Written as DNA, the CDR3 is TGTGCCAGCAGTGAAGGGCCAGTGAACTATGGCTACACCTTC.

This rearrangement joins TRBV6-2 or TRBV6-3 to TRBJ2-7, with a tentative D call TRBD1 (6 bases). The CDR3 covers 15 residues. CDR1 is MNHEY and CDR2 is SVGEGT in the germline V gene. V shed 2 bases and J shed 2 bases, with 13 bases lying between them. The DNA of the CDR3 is TGTGCCAGCAGTTACACGGACAGTACAGCCTACGAGCAGTACTTC. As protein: CASSYTDSTAYEQYF.

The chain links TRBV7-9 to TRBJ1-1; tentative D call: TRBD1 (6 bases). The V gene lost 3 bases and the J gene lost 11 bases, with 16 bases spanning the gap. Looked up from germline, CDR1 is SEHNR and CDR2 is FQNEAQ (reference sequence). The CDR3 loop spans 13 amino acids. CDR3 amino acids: CASSFTGGRTAFF. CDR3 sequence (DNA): TGTGCCAGCAGCTTCACTGGGGGCAGGACGGCTTTCTTT.

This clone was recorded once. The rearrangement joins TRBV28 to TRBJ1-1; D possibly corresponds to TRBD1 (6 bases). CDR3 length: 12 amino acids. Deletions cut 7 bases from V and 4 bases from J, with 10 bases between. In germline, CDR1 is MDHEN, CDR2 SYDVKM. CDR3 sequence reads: CASKVGGTEAFF. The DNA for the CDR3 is TGTGCCAGCAAAGTAGGGGGCACTGAAGCTTTCTTT.

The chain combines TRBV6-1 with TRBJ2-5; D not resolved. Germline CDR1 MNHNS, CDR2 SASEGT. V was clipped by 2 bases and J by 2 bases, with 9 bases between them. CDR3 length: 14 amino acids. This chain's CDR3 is CASSEFLIQETQYF. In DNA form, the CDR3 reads TGTGCCAGCAGTGAATTTCTAATACAAGAGACCCAGTACTTC.

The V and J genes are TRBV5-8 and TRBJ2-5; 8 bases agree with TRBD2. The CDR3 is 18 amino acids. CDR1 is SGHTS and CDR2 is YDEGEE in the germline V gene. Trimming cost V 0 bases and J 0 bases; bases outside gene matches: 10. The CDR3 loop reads CASSLETLPGGYQETQYF. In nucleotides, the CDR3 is TGTGCCAGCAGCTTGGAGACACTACCGGGGGGGTACCAAGAGACCCAGTACTTC.

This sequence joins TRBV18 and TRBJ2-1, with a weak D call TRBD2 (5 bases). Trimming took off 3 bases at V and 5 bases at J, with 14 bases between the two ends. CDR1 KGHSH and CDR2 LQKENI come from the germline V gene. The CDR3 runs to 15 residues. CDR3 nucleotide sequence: TGTGCCAGCTCACCCGGGGAGAGCCGAAACAATGAGCAGTTCTTC. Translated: CASSPGESRNNEQFF.

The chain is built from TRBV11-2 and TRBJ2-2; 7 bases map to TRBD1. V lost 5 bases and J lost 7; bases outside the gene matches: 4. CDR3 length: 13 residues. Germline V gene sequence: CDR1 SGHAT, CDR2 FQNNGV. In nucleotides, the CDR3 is TGTGCCAGCAGCCCCAGGGGGAACGGGGAGCTGTTTTTT. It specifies CASSPRGNGELFF.

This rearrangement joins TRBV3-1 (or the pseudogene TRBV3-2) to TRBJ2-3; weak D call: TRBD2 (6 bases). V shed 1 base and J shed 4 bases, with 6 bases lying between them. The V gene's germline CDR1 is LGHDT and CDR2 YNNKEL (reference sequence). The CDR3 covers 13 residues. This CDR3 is CASSQGEADTQYF. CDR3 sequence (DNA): TGTGCCAGCAGCCAAGGGGAGGCAGATACGCAGTATTTT.

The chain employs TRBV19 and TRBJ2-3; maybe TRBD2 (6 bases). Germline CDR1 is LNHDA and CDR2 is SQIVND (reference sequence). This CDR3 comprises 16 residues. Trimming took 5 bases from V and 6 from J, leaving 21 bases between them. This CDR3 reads CASSPGLSTILDTQYF. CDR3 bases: TGTGCCAGTAGTCCGGGACTTTCTACTATCCTGGATACGCAGTATTTT.

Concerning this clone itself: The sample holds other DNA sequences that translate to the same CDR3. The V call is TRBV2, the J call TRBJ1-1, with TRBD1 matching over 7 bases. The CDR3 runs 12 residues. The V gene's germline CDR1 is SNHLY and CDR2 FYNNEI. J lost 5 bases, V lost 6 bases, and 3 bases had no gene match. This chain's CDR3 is CASRRTGTEAFF. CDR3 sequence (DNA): TGTGCCAGCAGGAGGACAGGTACTGAAGCTTTCTTT.

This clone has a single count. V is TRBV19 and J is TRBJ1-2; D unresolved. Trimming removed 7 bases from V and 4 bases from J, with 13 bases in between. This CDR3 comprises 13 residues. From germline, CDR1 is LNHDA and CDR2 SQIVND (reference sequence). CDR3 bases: TGTGCCAGTACTTCAGAGGTCTTCTATGGCTACACCTTC. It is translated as CASTSEVFYGYTF.

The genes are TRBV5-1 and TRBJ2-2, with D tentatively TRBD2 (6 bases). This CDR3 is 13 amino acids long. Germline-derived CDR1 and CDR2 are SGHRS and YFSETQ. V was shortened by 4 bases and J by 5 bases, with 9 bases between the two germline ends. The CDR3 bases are TGCGCCAGCAGCCAGACTAGTACCGGGGAGCTGTTTTTT. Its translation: CASSQTSTGELFF.

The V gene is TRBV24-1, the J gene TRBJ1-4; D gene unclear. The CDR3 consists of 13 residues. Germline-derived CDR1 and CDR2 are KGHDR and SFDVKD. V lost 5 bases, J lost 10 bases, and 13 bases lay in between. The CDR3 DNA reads TGTGCCACCAGTGCACGGAAAGGCGGAAAACTGTTTTTT. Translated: CATSARKGGKLFF.

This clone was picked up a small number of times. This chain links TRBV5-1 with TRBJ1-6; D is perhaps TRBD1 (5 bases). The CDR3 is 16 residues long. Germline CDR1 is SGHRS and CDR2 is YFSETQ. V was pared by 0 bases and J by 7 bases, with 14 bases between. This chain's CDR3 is CASSLGQGTPNSPLHF. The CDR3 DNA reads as TGCGCCAGCAGCTTGGGTCAGGGTACCCCGAATTCACCCCTCCACTTT.

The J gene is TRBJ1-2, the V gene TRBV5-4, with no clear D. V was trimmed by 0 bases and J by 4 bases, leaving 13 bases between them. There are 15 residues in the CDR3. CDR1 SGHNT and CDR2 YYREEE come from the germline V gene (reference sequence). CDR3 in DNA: TGTGCCAGCAGCTTGGTACGGGATTTAAGCTATGGCTACACCTTC. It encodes CASSLVRDLSYGYTF.

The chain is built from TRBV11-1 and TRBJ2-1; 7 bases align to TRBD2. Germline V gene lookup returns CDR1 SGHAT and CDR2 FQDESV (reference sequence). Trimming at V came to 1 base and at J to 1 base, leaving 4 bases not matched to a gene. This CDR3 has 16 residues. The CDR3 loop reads CASSLVRRGSYNEQFF. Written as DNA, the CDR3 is TGTGCCAGCAGCTTAGTCCGGCGGGGGTCCTACAATGAGCAGTTCTTC.

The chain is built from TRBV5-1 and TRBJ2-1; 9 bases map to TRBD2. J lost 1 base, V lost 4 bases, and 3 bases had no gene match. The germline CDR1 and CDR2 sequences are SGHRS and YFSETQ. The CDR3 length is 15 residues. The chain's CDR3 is CASSRGGASYNEQFF. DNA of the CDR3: TGCGCCAGCAGCCGCGGGGGGGCTTCCTACAATGAGCAGTTCTTC. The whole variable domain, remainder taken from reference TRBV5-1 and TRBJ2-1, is KAGVTQTPRYLIKTRGQQVTLSCSPISGHRSVSWYQQTPGQGLQFLFEYFSETQRNKGNFPGRFSGRQFSNSRSEMNVSTLELGDSALYLCASSRGGASYNEQFFGPGTRLTVL.

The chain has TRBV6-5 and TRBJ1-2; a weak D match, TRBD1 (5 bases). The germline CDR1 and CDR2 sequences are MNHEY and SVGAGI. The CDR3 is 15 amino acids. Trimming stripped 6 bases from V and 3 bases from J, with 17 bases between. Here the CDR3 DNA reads TGTGCCAGCAGCCGTGCTGGAGGGGCGGACTATGGCTACACCTTC. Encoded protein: CASSRAGGADYGYTF.

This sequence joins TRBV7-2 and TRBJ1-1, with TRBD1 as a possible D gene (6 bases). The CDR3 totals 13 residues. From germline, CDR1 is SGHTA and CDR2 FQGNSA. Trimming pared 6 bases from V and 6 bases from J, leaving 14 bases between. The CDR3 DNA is TGTGCCAGCAGTACCACAGGGAGCCCTGAAGCTTTCTTT. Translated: CASSTTGSPEAFF. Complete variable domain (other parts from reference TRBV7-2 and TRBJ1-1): GAGVSQSPSNKVTEKGKDVELRCDPISGHTALYWYRQSLGQGLEFLIYFQGNSAPDKSGLPSDRFSAERTGGSVSTLTIQRTQQEDSAVYLCASSTTGSPEAFFGQGTRLTVV.

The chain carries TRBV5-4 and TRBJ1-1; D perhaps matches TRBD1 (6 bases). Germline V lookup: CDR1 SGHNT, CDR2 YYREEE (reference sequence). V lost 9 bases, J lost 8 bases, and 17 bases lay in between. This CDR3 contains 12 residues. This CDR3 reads CAIGPQGSEAFF. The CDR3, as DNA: TGTGCCATCGGACCACAGGGTTCAGAAGCTTTCTTT.

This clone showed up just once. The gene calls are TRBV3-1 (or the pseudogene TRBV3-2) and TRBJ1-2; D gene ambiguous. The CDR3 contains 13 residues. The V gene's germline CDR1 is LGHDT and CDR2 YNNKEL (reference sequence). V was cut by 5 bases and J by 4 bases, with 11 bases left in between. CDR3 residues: CASSSGRTYGYTF. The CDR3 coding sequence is TGTGCCAGCAGCTCCGGGAGGACCTATGGCTACACCTTC.